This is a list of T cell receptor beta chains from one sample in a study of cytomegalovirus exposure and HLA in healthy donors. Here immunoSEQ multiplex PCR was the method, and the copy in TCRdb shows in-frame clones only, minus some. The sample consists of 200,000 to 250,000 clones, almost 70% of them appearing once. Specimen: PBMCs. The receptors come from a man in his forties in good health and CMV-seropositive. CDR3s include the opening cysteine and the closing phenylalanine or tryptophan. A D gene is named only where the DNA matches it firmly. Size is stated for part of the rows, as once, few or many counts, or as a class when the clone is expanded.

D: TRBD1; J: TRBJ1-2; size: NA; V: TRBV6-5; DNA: TGTGCCAGCAGTGCATACAGGGGGACGGTTGGCTACACCTTC; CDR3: CASSAYRGTVGYTF
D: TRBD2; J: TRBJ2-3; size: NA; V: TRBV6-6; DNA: TGTGCCAGCAGTTACCTACTAGCGGGGGGCGAAGATACGCAGTATTTT; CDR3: CASSYLLAGGEDTQYF
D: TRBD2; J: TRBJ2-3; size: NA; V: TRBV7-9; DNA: TGTGCCAGCAGCTTAGGTAGCGGGAGCAGCACAGATACGCAGTATTTT; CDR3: CASSLGSGSSTDTQYF
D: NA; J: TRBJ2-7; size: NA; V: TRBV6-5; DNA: TGTGCCAGCAGGTCGACGGGGGTCTACGAGCAGTACTTC; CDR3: CASRSTGVYEQYF
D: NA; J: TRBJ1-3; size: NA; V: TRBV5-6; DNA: TGTGCCAGCAGCGAACAGGGAAGTGGAAACACCATATATTTT; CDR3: CASSEQGSGNTIYF
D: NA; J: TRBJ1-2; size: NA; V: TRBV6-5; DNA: TGTGCCAGCAGGGCCCAGGGGTCTGGCTATGGCTACACCTTC; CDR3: CASRAQGSGYGYTF
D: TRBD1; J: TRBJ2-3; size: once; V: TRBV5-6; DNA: TGTGCCAGCAGCTTCAGACAGGGGGCAGATACGCAGTATTTT; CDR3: CASSFRQGADTQYF
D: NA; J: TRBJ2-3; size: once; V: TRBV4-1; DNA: TGCGCCAGCAGCCAAGGGGCTGGAAACACAGATACGCAGTATTTT; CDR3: CASSQGAGNTDTQYF
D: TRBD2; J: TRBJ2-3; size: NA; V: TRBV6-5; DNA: TGTGCCAGCAGTTACCGTACTAGCGGGACAGATACGCAGTATTTT; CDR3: CASSYRTSGTDTQYF
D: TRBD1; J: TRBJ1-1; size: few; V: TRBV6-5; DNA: TGTGCCAGCAGCGGACAGGGCACGAACACTGAAGCTTTCTTT; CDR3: CASSGQGTNTEAFF
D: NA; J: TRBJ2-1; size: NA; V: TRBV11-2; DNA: TGTGCCAGCAGCTTGGAAGGACAGAATTACAATGAGCAGTTCTTC; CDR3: CASSLEGQNYNEQFF
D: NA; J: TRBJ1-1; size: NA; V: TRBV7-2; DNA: TGTGCCAGCAGCCTGGGGACTCAGGCCACTGAAGCTTTCTTT; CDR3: CASSLGTQATEAFF
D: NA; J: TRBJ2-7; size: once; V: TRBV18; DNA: TGTGCCAGCTCACCCCCCACTGGGAGAAACGAGCAGTACTTC; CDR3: CASSPPTGRNEQYF
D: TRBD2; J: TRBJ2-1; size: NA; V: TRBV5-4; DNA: TGTGCCAGCAGCTCGGCGACTAGCTCACACAATGAGCAGTTCTTC; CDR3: CASSSATSSHNEQFF
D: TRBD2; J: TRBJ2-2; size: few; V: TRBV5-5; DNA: TGTGCCAGCAGCTTGATCTTTAACGGGGGGGTGAACACCGGGGAGCTGTTTTTT; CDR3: CASSLIFNGGVNTGELFF
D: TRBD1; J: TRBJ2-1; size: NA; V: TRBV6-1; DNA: TGTGCCAGCAGTCCCACCGGGACAGCGAATGAGCAGTTCTTC; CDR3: CASSPTGTANEQFF